Presented here are 20 T cell receptor beta chains from one specimen sequenced in a study of post-analysis software for immune sequencing data. For these TCRs, the target antigens are not known. Study conclusions and caveats: Roughly five TRBV segments occurring more often in patients than controls included TRBV5-6, TRBV5-1 and TRBV20-1.

Unique molecular identifiers were built into the TCR beta cDNA libraries. TCRdb re-derived calls from the PCR reads in MiXCR, one entry per CDR3 protein. The data contain around 190,000 distinct CDR3 sequences, approximately 28% of them singletons. Sequenced sample: blood. All receptors come from a girl aged 2 to 17 with multiple sclerosis.

This clonotype was found a few times. The gene calls are TRBV5-1 and TRBJ2-7; D could derive from TRBD1 or TRBD2 (5 bases each). There are 13 residues in the CDR3. Germline CDR1 and CDR2: SGHRS and YFSETQ. V shed 0 bases and J shed 7 bases, with 11 bases lying between them. Here the CDR3 DNA reads TGCGCCAGCAGCTTGGAGAGGGGTAGGGAGCAGTACTTC. Protein: CASSLERGREQYF.

The table lists this clonotype with many counts. The gene calls are TRBV6-2 or TRBV6-3 and TRBJ2-5; 9 bases align to TRBD1. V was clipped by 7 bases and J by 5 bases; unmatched bases: 8. CDR1 is MNHEY, CDR2 SVGEGT, per germline. There are 14 residues in the CDR3. The CDR3 nucleotides are TGTGCCAGCAACCCGGGACAGGGTGGCGAGACCCAGTACTTC. Amino acid sequence: CASNPGQGGETQYF.

The J gene is TRBJ2-2, the V gene TRBV15; D remains ambiguous. The CDR3 loop spans 14 amino acids. Trimming pared 3 bases from V and 7 bases from J, leaving 12 bases between. Germline loops: CDR1 LNHNV, CDR2 YYDKDF (reference sequence). The CDR3 DNA is TGTGCCACCAGCAGTACGATGACCGACGGGGAGCTGTTTTTT. It translates to CATSSTMTDGELFF.

This clonotype has at least ten counts. The genes are TRBV29-1 and TRBJ2-3; D is possibly TRBD2 (6 bases). The V gene lost 6 bases and the J gene lost 4 bases, with 11 bases spanning the gap. CDR1 is SQVTM, CDR2 ANQGSEA, per germline. The CDR3 has 12 residues. The DNA for the CDR3 is TGCAGCGTAGCAAGACTAGCAGATACGCAGTATTTT. Translated: CSVARLADTQYF.

This clonotype appeared many times. V usage is TRBV28 and J usage is TRBJ2-1; D call uncertain. Germline CDR1 reads MDHEN; CDR2 reads SYDVKM. This CDR3 spans 13 amino acids. Deletions cut 6 bases from V and 6 bases from J, with 12 bases between. The CDR3 sequence: CASRPPFGNEQFF. The DNA for the CDR3 is TGTGCCAGCAGACCCCCCTTTGGCAATGAGCAGTTCTTC.

This clonotype has a count of ten or more. V is TRBV5-1 and J is TRBJ2-3; 10 nucleotides match TRBD2. J was trimmed by 0 bases and V by 6 bases; bases with no gene match: 7. The CDR3 runs 16 residues. Germline CDR1 reads SGHRS; CDR2 reads YFSETQ. The CDR3: CASKPGLASSTDTQYF. The CDR3 DNA is TGCGCCAGCAAACCGGGACTAGCGTCTAGCACAGATACGCAGTATTTT.

The V gene is TRBV7-2, the J gene TRBJ2-7; no reliable D call. V was cut by 0 bases and J by 2 bases, with 8 bases left in between. Germline CDR1 SGHTA, CDR2 FQGNSA. The CDR3 sequence is 14 residues long. CDR3 amino acids: CASSLAWNAYEQYF. The CDR3 DNA reads as TGTGCCAGCAGCTTAGCTTGGAACGCCTACGAGCAGTACTTC.

A word on this clonotype: A much larger clone sits a single nucleotide away, making a read error possible. The chain is built from TRBV7-9 and TRBJ2-1, with D perhaps matching TRBD1 (5 bases). V lost 2 bases to trimming and J lost 12 bases, with 17 bases between them. Germline V lookup: CDR1 SEHNR, CDR2 FQNEAQ (reference sequence). The CDR3 loop spans 14 amino acids. CDR3 DNA sequence: TGTGCCAGCAGCTTATTGTTGACAGCCGATGGGCAGTTCTTC. Protein product: CASSLLLTADGQFF. Variable domain in full (rest from reference TRBV7-9 and TRBJ2-1): DTGVSQNPRHKITKRGQNVTFRCDPISEHNRLYWYRQTLGQGPEFLTYFQNEAQLEKSRLLSDRFSAERPKGSFSTLEIQRTEQGDSAMYLCASSLLLTADGQFFGPGTRLTVL.

Turning to this clonotype: Being one base from a much bigger clone, this may be a read error. The chain links TRBV7-8 to TRBJ1-6; 7 bases are a match to TRBD1. The CDR3 is 14 residues long. Germline V gene lookup returns CDR1 SGHVS and CDR2 FQNEAQ. Here the CDR3 DNA reads TGTACCAGCAGCCGGGACAGTAATAATTCACCCCTCCACTTT. It encodes CTSSRDSNNSPLHF. The full variable domain, with the rest looked up from reference TRBV7-8 and TRBJ1-6, is GAGVSQSPRYKVAKRGQDVALRCDPISGHVSLFWYQQALGQGPEFLTYFQNEAQLDKSGLPSDRFFAERPEGSVSTLKIQRTQQEDSAVYLCTSSRDSNNSPLHFGNGTRLTVT.

This clonotype has a count of ten or more. J is TRBJ2-1 and V is TRBV3-1; 10 bases align to TRBD2. The CDR3 consists of 17 residues. Germline V gives CDR1 LGHDT, CDR2 YNNKEL (reference sequence). The trim removed 1 base at V and 2 bases at J, leaving 5 bases unmatched. In DNA form, the CDR3 reads TGTGCCAGCAGCCAAGGTGCTAGCGGGGGTCCCTACAATGAGCAGTTCTTC. Its translation: CASSQGASGGPYNEQFF.

The chain combines TRBV30 with TRBJ1-2, with TRBD1 matching over 8 bases. Looked up from germline, CDR1 is GTSNPN and CDR2 is SVGIG (reference sequence). The CDR3 runs to 14 residues. With V trimmed by 3 bases and J by 4 bases, 7 bases remained unmatched. CDR3 loop: CAWRSTRGLYGYTF. CDR3 DNA: TGTGCCTGGAGGAGCACCAGGGGGCTCTATGGCTACACCTTC.

This chain uses TRBV28 with TRBJ2-1; 7 nucleotides line up with TRBD2. Trimming at V came to 6 bases and at J to 6 bases, leaving 14 bases not matched to a gene. This CDR3 has 16 amino acids. CDR1 is MDHEN, CDR2 SYDVKM, per germline. Here the CDR3 reads CASRPPGLLTGNEQFF. CDR3 nucleotides: TGTGCCAGCAGGCCCCCGGGACTACTGACTGGCAATGAGCAGTTCTTC.

V and J are TRBV14 and TRBJ1-2; a weak D match, TRBD1 (5 bases). Germline V gives CDR1 SGHDN, CDR2 FVKESK. The CDR3 spans 15 residues. Trimming removed 1 base from V and 7 bases from J, with 16 bases in between. CDR3 nucleotides: TGTGCCAGCAGCCAAGGGCACAGGAAAACCCTTGGCTACACCTTC. Its protein product is CASSQGHRKTLGYTF.

This clonotype was seen a handful of times. This chain connects TRBV29-1 to TRBJ1-1, with a weak D call TRBD1 (5 bases). This CDR3 comprises 13 residues. Between the trimmed V and J ends, which lost 5 bases and 2 bases, there was a span of 12 bases. Per germline, CDR1 SQVTM and CDR2 ANQGSEA. The CDR3 DNA reads TGCAGCGTTCTCCCCGGGGCAAACACTGAAGCTTTCTTT. This translates into CSVLPGANTEAFF.

This clonotype was observed many times. The rearrangement links TRBV5-1 to TRBJ2-7; D could derive from TRBD1 or TRBD2 (5 bases each). Germline V gene lookup returns CDR1 SGHRS and CDR2 YFSETQ. This CDR3 region has 15 residues. Trimming took 4 bases from V and 0 from J, leaving 14 bases between them. In DNA form, the CDR3 reads TGCGCCAGCAGCGTTGACGGGGCGGGCTCCTACGAGCAGTACTTC. The encoded protein is CASSVDGAGSYEQYF.

This clonotype has just one count. The rearrangement joins TRBV20-1 to TRBJ2-3; 9 bases line up with TRBD2. Germline V gene data show CDR1 as DFQATT and CDR2 as SNEGSKA (reference sequence). Germline trimming cut 5 bases from V and 5 bases from J; bases unmatched to any gene: 5. The CDR3 is made up of 13 amino acids. In nucleotides, the CDR3 is TGCAGTGCTTCAGCGGGAGGTAGAGATACGCAGTATTTT. Translating gives CSASAGGRDTQYF.

In regard to this clonotype: A much more abundant neighbour one base away suggests this may be a read error. V gene TRBV7-7 combines with J gene TRBJ2-1; D possibly corresponds to TRBD1 (6 bases). CDR1 is SSHAT, CDR2 FNYEAQ, per germline (reference sequence). The CDR3 covers 15 residues. The DNA for the CDR3 is TGTGCCAGCAGCCTACAGGGTGGCTCCTACAATGAGCGGTTCTTC. It encodes CASSLQGGSYNERFF. Looking up the rest from reference TRBV7-7 and TRBJ2-1 gives the full variable domain: GAGVSQSPRYKVTKRGQDVTLRCDPISSHATLYWYQQALGQGPEFLTYFNYEAQPDKSGLPSDRFSAERPEGSISTLTIQRTEQRDSAMYRCASSLQGGSYNERFFGPGTRLTVL.

This chain links TRBV7-9 with TRBJ2-3; 8 bases are shared with TRBD1. Germline loops: CDR1 SEHNR, CDR2 FQNEAQ (reference sequence). This CDR3 spans 13 amino acids. Germline trimming cut 11 bases from V and 6 bases from J; bases unmatched to any gene: 10. CDR3 loop: CAGNRDRRDTQYF. The CDR3, as DNA: TGTGCCGGCAACCGGGACAGGCGCGATACGCAGTATTTT.

At least ten counts were recorded for this clonotype. The chain combines TRBV10-1 with TRBJ2-4; a possible D gene is TRBD1 (6 bases). This CDR3 has 15 residues. Germline loops: CDR1 WNHNN, CDR2 SYGVQD (reference sequence). Trimming took 0 bases from V and 1 from J, leaving 7 bases between them. This CDR3 is CASSESTGAKNIQYF. The CDR3 DNA is TGCGCCAGCAGTGAGTCTACAGGGGCCAAAAACATTCAGTACTTC.

Comments on this clonotype: A much larger clone is a single base away; this may be a read error. The V gene is TRBV4-1, the J gene TRBJ2-2; 8 nucleotides match TRBD2. The germline CDR1 and CDR2 sequences are MGHRA and YSYEKL. The V and J ends lost 1 base and 6 bases, in that order; junction bases with no gene match: 10. This CDR3 has 17 residues. In DNA form, the CDR3 reads TGCGCCAGCAGCCAAGCGGGAGGGCCGAATATGGCCGGGGAGCTGTTTTTT. It specifies CASSQAGGPNMAGELFF.